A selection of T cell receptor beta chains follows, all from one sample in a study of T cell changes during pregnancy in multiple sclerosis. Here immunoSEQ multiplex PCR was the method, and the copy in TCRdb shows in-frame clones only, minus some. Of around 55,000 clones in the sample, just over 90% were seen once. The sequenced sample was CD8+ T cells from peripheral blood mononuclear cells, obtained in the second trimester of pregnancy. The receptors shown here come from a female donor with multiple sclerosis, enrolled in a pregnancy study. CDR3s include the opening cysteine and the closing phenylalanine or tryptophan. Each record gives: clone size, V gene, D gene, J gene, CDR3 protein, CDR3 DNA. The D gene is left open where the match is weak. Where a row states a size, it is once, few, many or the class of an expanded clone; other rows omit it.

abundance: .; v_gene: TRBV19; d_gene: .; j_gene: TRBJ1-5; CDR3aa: CASSMRHSNQPQHF; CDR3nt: TGTGCCAGTAGTATGAGACATAGCAATCAGCCCCAGCATTTT
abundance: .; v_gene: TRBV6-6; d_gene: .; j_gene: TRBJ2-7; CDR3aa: CATSGQERYEQYF; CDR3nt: TGTGCCACCTCAGGGCAGGAACGCTACGAGCAGTACTTC
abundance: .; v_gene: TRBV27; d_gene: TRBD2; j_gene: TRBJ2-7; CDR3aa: CASGLAGVSGREQYF; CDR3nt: TGTGCCAGCGGTTTAGCGGGAGTCTCCGGCCGCGAGCAGTACTTC
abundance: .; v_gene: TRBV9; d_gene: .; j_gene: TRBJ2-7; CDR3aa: CASSVYGFGEQYF; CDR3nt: TGTGCCAGCAGCGTATACGGATTCGGGGAGCAGTACTTC
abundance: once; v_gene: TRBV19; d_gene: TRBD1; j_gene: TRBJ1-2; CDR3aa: CASSGPRGPDYGYTF; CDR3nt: TGTGCCAGTAGCGGCCCAAGGGGGCCCGACTATGGCTACACCTTC
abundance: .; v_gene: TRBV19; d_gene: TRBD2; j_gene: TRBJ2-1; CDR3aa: CASSIALAGGRNEQFF; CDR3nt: TGTGCCAGTAGTATAGCCCTAGCGGGGGGGCGGAATGAGCAGTTCTTC
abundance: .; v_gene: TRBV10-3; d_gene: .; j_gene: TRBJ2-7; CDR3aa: CAISGGPEQYF; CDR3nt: TGTGCCATCAGTGGAGGCCCGGAGCAGTACTTC
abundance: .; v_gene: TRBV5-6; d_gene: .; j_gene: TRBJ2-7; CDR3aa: CASSLGGTAYF; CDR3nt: TGTGCCAGCAGCTTGGGCGGGACTGCCTACTTC
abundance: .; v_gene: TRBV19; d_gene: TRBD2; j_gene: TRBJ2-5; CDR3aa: CASSTTSGGRGGTQYF; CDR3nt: TGTGCCAGTAGCACGACTAGCGGGGGCCGGGGAGGGACCCAGTACTTC
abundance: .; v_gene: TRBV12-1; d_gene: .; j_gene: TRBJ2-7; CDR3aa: CASSHRGLAGVTYEQYF; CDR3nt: TGTGCCAGCAGCCATAGGGGACTAGCGGGGGTAACTTACGAGCAGTACTTC
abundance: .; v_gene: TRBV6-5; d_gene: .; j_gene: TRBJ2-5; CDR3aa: CASSYVGADQETQYF; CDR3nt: TGTGCCAGCAGTTACGTAGGGGCCGACCAAGAGACCCAGTACTTC
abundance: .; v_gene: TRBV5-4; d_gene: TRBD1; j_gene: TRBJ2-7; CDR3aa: CASSSAGTGEQYF; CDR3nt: TGTGCCAGCAGCAGCGCCGGGACAGGAGAGCAGTACTTC
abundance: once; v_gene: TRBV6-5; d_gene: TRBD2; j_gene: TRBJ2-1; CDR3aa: CASSSGNEQFF; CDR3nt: TGTGCCAGCAGTAGCGGGAACGAGCAGTTCTTC
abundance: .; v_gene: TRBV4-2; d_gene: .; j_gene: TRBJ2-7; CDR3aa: CASSPYGGPYEQYF; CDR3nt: TGTGCCAGCAGCCCTTACGGGGGTCCCTACGAGCAGTACTTC
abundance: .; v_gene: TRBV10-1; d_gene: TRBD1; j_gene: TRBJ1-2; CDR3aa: CASRIHQGGYGYTF; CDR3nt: TGCGCCAGCAGGATACACCAGGGGGGCTATGGCTACACCTTC
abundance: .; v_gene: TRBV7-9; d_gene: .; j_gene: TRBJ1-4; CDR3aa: CASSLQQGTSEKLFF; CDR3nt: TGTGCCAGCAGCTTACAACAGGGTACGAGCGAAAAACTGTTTTTT
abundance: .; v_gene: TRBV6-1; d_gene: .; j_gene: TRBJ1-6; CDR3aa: CASSDSPHNSPLHF; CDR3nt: TGTGCCAGCAGTGATAGTCCGCATAATTCACCCCTCCACTTT
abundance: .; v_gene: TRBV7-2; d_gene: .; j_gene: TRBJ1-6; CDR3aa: CASSLEGGGREGSPLHF; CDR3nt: TGTGCCAGCAGCTTAGAGGGGGGGGGCAGGGAGGGCTCACCCCTCCACTTT
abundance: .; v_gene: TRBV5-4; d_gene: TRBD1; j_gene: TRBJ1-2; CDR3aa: CASSSGGTGEIDGYTF; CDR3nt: TGTGCCAGCAGCTCAGGGGGGACAGGGGAGATCGATGGCTACACCTTC
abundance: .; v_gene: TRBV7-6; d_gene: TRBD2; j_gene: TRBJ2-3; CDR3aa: CASSPTSGSTDTQYF; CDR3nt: TGTGCCAGCAGCCCAACTAGCGGGAGCACAGATACGCAGTATTTT
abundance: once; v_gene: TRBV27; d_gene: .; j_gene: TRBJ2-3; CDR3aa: CASSVSPSTDTQYF; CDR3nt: TGTGCCAGCAGTGTGAGCCCTAGCACAGATACGCAGTATTTT
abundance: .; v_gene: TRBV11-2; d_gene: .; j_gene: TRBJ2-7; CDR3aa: CASTFGDSPYEQYF; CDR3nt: TGTGCCAGCACCTTCGGGGATTCTCCTTACGAGCAGTACTTC
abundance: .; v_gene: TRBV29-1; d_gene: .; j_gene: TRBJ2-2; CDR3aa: CSVPDYSGNTGELFF; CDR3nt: TGCAGCGTGCCGGACTATAGCGGGAACACCGGGGAGCTGTTTTTT
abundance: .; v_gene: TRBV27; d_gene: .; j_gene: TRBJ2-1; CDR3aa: CASRGGWYNEQFF; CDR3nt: TGTGCCAGCAGGGGAGGTTGGTACAATGAGCAGTTCTTC
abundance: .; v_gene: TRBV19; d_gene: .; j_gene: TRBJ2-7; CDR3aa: CASSIEAAAYEQYF; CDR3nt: TGTGCCAGTAGTATAGAGGCGGCAGCCTACGAGCAGTACTTC
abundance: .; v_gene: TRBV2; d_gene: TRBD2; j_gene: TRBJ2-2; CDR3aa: CASSEQSSGGRNTGELFF; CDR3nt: TGTGCCAGCAGTGAACAGAGTAGCGGGGGGCGTAACACCGGGGAGCTGTTTTTT
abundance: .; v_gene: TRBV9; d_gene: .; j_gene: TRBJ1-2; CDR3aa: CASSSLGQGLNYGYTF; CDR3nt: TGTGCCAGCTCTTCTCTCGGGCAGGGCCTTAACTATGGCTACACCTTC
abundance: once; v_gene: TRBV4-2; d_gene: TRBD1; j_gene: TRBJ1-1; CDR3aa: CASSQETGGISEAFF; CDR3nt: TGTGCCAGCAGCCAAGAGACAGGGGGAATAAGTGAAGCTTTCTTT
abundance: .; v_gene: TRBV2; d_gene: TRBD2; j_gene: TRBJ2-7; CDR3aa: CASSASGGSLTYEQYF; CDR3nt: TGTGCCAGCAGTGCCAGCGGGGGGAGCCTTACCTACGAGCAGTACTTC
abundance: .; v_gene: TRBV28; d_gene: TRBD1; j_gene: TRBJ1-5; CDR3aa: CATGQGGSIWSNQPQHF; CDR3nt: TGTGCCACTGGACAGGGGGGAAGTATATGGAGCAATCAGCCCCAGCATTTT
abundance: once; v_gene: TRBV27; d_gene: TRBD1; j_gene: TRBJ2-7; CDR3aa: CASSFIGRGLDEQYF; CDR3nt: TGTGCCAGCAGTTTCATCGGCAGGGGGTTGGACGAGCAGTACTTC